This entry lists 32 T cell receptor beta chains sequenced from one sample in a study of spatial heterogeneity in lung cancer. Study-level findings and limits: The study found that expanded intratumoral alpha and beta TCR counts tracked tumor mutation counts.

MiXCR was run by TCRdb on the 5' RACE reads, yielding one entry per CDR3 protein. The sample includes about 1,200 distinct CDR3 sequences, about a sixth of them seen just once. Time point: sample taken at primary tumor resection. Antigens of these TCRs are unknown. The sample was lung tumor tissue, taken at surgery. The receptors come from a male donor with early-stage non-small cell lung cancer.

Judged by abundance, this clonotype is medium-sized. This CDR3 reads CASSQDGSLNEQFF. CDR3 bases: TGTGCCAGCAGCCAAGACGGGAGCCTAAATGAGCAGTTCTTC. This sequence joins TRBV14 and TRBJ2-1; D might be TRBD2 (6 bases). The CDR3 spans 14 residues. Germline loops: CDR1 SGHDN, CDR2 FVKESK. The V end was cut by 0 bases, the J end by 7 bases, with 10 bases between. Based on the CDR3 plus reference TRBV14 and TRBJ2-1, the full variable domain is EAGVTQFPSHSVIEKGQTVTLRCDPISGHDNLYWYRRVMGKEIKFLLHFVKESKQDESGMPNNRFLAERTGGTYSTLKVQPAELEDSGVYFCASSQDGSLNEQFFGPGTRLTVL.

This chain uses TRBV14 with TRBJ2-1, with TRBD1 as a possible D gene (5 bases). The V end lost 5 bases, the J end lost 4 bases, and 9 bases lay between the germline ends. Germline lookup yields CDR1 SGHDN and CDR2 FVKESK. The CDR3 has 13 amino acids. Written as DNA, the CDR3 is TGTGCCAGCAGCACAGGCGTATACAATGAGCAGTTCTTC. The encoded protein is CASSTGVYNEQFF.

The chain employs TRBV7-2 and TRBJ1-1; a weak D match, TRBD1 (5 bases). Per germline, CDR1 SGHTA and CDR2 FQGNSA. This CDR3 has 14 amino acids. V was clipped by 6 bases and J by 8 bases, with 19 bases between them. DNA of the CDR3: TGTGCCAGCAGGGGACTGAGACGGGGACCAGAAGCTTTCTTT. This sequence encodes CASRGLRRGPEAFF.

This clonotype was observed a few times. This rearrangement joins TRBV11-2 to TRBJ2-7; D not certain. This CDR3 spans 12 amino acids. Germline CDR1 and CDR2: SGHAT and FQNNGV. V lost 0 bases to trimming and J lost 6 bases, with 6 bases between them. CDR3 sequence: CASSLDTAEQYF. In DNA, the CDR3 is TGTGCCAGCAGCTTAGACACGGCCGAGCAGTACTTC.

This clonotype is labeled as large. The chain couples TRBV6-1 to TRBJ2-5; TRBD2 is a possible D gene (6 bases). Germline values: CDR1 MNHNS, CDR2 SASEGT. The V gene lost 3 bases and the J gene lost 4 bases, with 18 bases spanning the gap. The CDR3 has 16 amino acids. The CDR3 DNA follows: TGTGCCAGCAGTGATAGTCGGGAGAGGTTAGGAGAGACCCAGTACTTC. As protein: CASSDSRERLGETQYF.

The CDR3 sequence is CASSQNWVPYNEQFF. The CDR3 DNA reads TGTGCCAGCAGCCAGAACTGGGTCCCCTACAATGAGCAGTTCTTC. The V gene is TRBV3-2, the J gene TRBJ2-1. TRBV3-2 is annotated as a pseudogene. The CDR3 is 15 residues long.

This clonotype is medium-sized within its sample. The chain uses TRBV28 and TRBJ2-5; D may be TRBD1 (5 bases). Germline CDR1 MDHEN, CDR2 SYDVKM. The V end was cut by 4 bases, the J end by 9 bases, with 15 bases between. The CDR3 has 13 residues. The CDR3 reads CASSSMLRVSQYF. The CDR3 DNA is TGTGCCAGCAGTTCCATGCTCAGGGTCTCCCAGTACTTC.

Within the sample, this clonotype is medium-sized. V gene TRBV4-1 combines with J gene TRBJ1-1, with unresolved D. CDR3 size: 14 residues. Germline assignment: CDR1 MGHRA and CDR2 YSYEKL. V was shortened by 3 bases and J by 6 bases, with 14 bases between the two germline ends. CDR3 protein: CASSHETPLSEAFF. DNA for the CDR3: TGCGCCAGCAGCCATGAGACCCCTCTCTCTGAAGCTTTCTTT.

The V gene is TRBV28, the J gene TRBJ1-2, with D possibly TRBD1 on 5 matching bases. Germline V CDR1 and CDR2: MDHEN, SYDVKM. Trimming cost V 5 bases and J 6 bases, with 13 bases left between them. This CDR3 comprises 13 residues. The CDR3 sequence is CASSKDTGHGYTF. The CDR3 region has the DNA TGTGCCAGCAGTAAGGACACTGGGCATGGCTACACCTTC.

The table lists this clonotype with a few counts. This chain joins TRBV18 and TRBJ2-7; D is undetermined. Trimming took off 3 bases at V and 0 bases at J, with 9 bases between the two ends. The CDR3 length is 14 residues. Germline CDR1 is KGHSH and CDR2 is LQKENI. The CDR3 bases are TGTGCCAGCTCACCCTCAAAAGACTCCTACGAGCAGTACTTC. This sequence encodes CASSPSKDSYEQYF.

By sample share, this clonotype is medium-sized (0.01 to 0.1%). The chain recombines TRBV15 with TRBJ2-5; D is uncertain. Between the trimmed V and J ends, which lost 0 bases and 1 base, there was a span of 0 bases. The CDR3 runs 12 residues. CDR1 and CDR2 from the germline V gene are LNHNV and YYDKDF (reference sequence). CDR3 amino acids: CATSRDQETQYF. As DNA, the CDR3 is TGTGCCACCAGCAGAGACCAAGAGACCCAGTACTTC.

This clonotype was seen repeatedly, ten times or more. This chain uses TRBV29-1 with TRBJ2-3; 7 nucleotides agree with TRBD2. The germline CDR1 and CDR2 sequences are SQVTM and ANQGSEA. The CDR3 totals 15 residues. The J segment lost 1 base and the V segment lost 1 base, leaving 5 bases of the junction unmatched. The CDR3 sequence is CSVEGGEGGTDTQYF. CDR3 in DNA: TGCAGCGTTGAAGGTGGGGAGGGTGGCACAGATACGCAGTATTTT.

This clonotype rates as medium-sized. This chain joins TRBV6-5 and TRBJ2-4; 16 bases are a match to TRBD2. Trimming took 2 bases from V and 3 from J; bases not matched to a gene: 13. CDR1 is MNHEY, CDR2 SVGAGI, per germline. The CDR3 runs 21 residues. The CDR3 nucleotides read TGTGCCAGCAGTTACAATCCGGGACTAGCGGGAGGGCCTGGGGACAAAAACATTCAGTACTTC. Its protein product is CASSYNPGLAGGPGDKNIQYF.

This clonotype is large (0.1 to 1%) in the sample. The V call is TRBV20-1, the J call TRBJ2-1; 12 bases agree with TRBD2. The trim removed 3 bases at V and 6 bases at J, leaving 0 bases unmatched. Germline values: CDR1 DFQATT, CDR2 SNEGSKA (reference sequence). The CDR3 totals 13 residues. In nucleotides, the CDR3 is TGCAGTGCTAGGACTAGCGGGAGCAATGAGCAGTTCTTC. Its translation: CSARTSGSNEQFF.

By its share, this clonotype is medium-sized (0.01 to 0.1%). The rearrangement uses TRBV30 and TRBJ1-2; D not certain. Trimming pared 0 bases from V and 4 bases from J, leaving 12 bases between. The length of the CDR3 is 14 residues. CDR1 and CDR2 (germline): GTSNPN, SVGIG (reference sequence). The CDR3 region has the DNA TGTGCCTGGAGTGTACAAATGGGCGGCTATGGCTACACCTTC. Protein: CAWSVQMGGYGYTF.

This clonotype was detected only a few times. The chain has TRBV2 and TRBJ2-7; no clear D gene. V lost 7 bases and J 0 bases, leaving 10 bases between the germline ends. This CDR3 comprises 13 residues. Germline CDR1 reads SNHLY; CDR2 reads FYNNEI. This CDR3 reads CASTWDSSYEQYF. The DNA for the CDR3 is TGTGCCAGCACCTGGGATTCCTCCTACGAGCAGTACTTC. The full variable domain, completed using reference TRBV2 and TRBJ2-7, is EPEVTQTPSHQVTQMGQEVILRCVPISNHLYFYWYRQILGQKVEFLVSFYNNEISEKSEIFDDQFSVERPDGSNFTLKIRSTKLEDSAMYFCASTWDSSYEQYFGPGTRLTVT.

This clonotype is medium-sized by share. The chain recombines TRBV7-8 with TRBJ1-1; D is ambiguous. The CDR3 consists of 12 residues. V lost 5 bases, J lost 10 bases, and 14 bases lay in between. CDR1 and CDR2 (germline): SGHVS, FQNEAQ. CDR3 protein: CASSLLHGRAFF. The CDR3 DNA reads TGTGCCAGCAGCCTTTTACATGGTAGAGCTTTCTTT. Using reference TRBV7-8 and TRBJ1-1 for the parts outside the CDR3, the full variable domain is GAGVSQSPRYKVAKRGQDVALRCDPISGHVSLFWYQQALGQGPEFLTYFQNEAQLDKSGLPSDRFFAERPEGSVSTLKIQRTQQEDSAVYLCASSLLHGRAFFGQGTRLTVV.

This clonotype was counted ten times or more. The chain carries TRBV5-1 and TRBJ2-1; 9 bases are a match to TRBD2. This CDR3 comprises 14 residues. J was trimmed by 10 bases and V by 3 bases; bases with no gene match: 8. Germline loops: CDR1 SGHRS, CDR2 YFSETQ. The CDR3 loop is CASSSDPGLAEQFF. The CDR3 coding sequence is TGCGCCAGCAGCTCGGACCCAGGACTAGCGGAGCAGTTCTTC. The entire variable domain, with the rest obtained from reference TRBV5-1 and TRBJ2-1, is as follows: KAGVTQTPRYLIKTRGQQVTLSCSPISGHRSVSWYQQTPGQGLQFLFEYFSETQRNKGNFPGRFSGRQFSNSRSEMNVSTLELGDSALYLCASSSDPGLAEQFFGPGTRLTVL.

By share, this clonotype counts as large. The chain recombines TRBV20-1 with TRBJ1-6, with D tentatively TRBD1 (5 bases). The V end was cut by 6 bases, the J end by 7 bases, with 19 bases between. This CDR3 comprises 15 residues. Germline V CDR1 and CDR2: DFQATT, SNEGSKA (reference sequence). CDR3 in amino acids: CSAGDYSKINSPLHF. The CDR3 region has the DNA TGCAGTGCAGGGGACTATAGCAAGATAAATTCACCCCTCCACTTT.

Relative to its sample, this clonotype is medium-sized. The genes are TRBV3-1 and TRBJ2-7; D unresolved. The V end lost 2 bases, the J end lost 3 bases, and 8 bases lay between the germline ends. The V gene's germline CDR1 is LGHDT and CDR2 YNNKEL (reference sequence). The CDR3 consists of 13 residues. The CDR3 loop reads CASSQSRNYEQYF. CDR3 sequence (DNA): TGTGCCAGCAGCCAATCCCGAAACTACGAGCAGTACTTC.

By its share, this clonotype is large. The chain combines TRBV5-1 with TRBJ2-5, with D perhaps matching TRBD1 (6 bases). This CDR3 is built from 15 residues. The germline V gene has CDR1 SGHRS and CDR2 YFSETQ. Trimming took off 4 bases at V and 2 bases at J, with 15 bases between the two ends. The CDR3 DNA sequence: TGCGCCAGCAGCCCCTCAGGGGATGAGCAAGAGACCCAGTACTTC. It codes for CASSPSGDEQETQYF.

At least ten counts were recorded for this clonotype. This chain links TRBV29-1 with TRBJ2-5, with no clear D. The ends were cut back, 3 bases at V and 4 bases at J, with 15 bases in the middle. Germline loops: CDR1 SQVTM, CDR2 ANQGSEA. The CDR3 is made up of 14 amino acids. CDR3: CSVEIAAKGETQYF. The CDR3 bases are TGCAGCGTTGAGATCGCCGCTAAGGGAGAGACCCAGTACTTC.

The chain joins TRBV6-5 to TRBJ2-7; TRBD1 matches at 7 bases. The germline gives CDR1 MNHEY, CDR2 SVGAGI. CDR3 length: 15 amino acids. Trimming at V came to 5 bases and at J to 5 bases, leaving 12 bases not matched to a gene. The CDR3 region is CASSRDNRGVNEQYF. DNA of the CDR3: TGTGCCAGCAGTAGAGACAACAGGGGCGTAAACGAGCAGTACTTC.

In its sample, this clonotype was seen a few times. This sequence joins TRBV6-5 and TRBJ2-5; D is uncertain. CDR3 length: 15 residues. The V and J ends lost 3 bases and 0 bases respectively, with 11 bases between them. The germline V gene has CDR1 MNHEY and CDR2 SVGAGI. CDR3 nucleotides: TGTGCCAGCAGTTATTGGCCCTTCGACCAAGAGACCCAGTACTTC. Translated, it gives CASSYWPFDQETQYF.

The chain is built from TRBV28 and TRBJ1-1; D not certain. V gave up 2 bases and J gave up 1 base, with 11 bases separating them. This CDR3 has 15 residues. Germline values: CDR1 MDHEN, CDR2 SYDVKM. The CDR3 here is CASSLLANTNTEAFF. The CDR3 DNA reads TGTGCCAGCAGTTTACTCGCAAATACGAACACTGAAGCTTTCTTT.

In its sample, this clonotype ranks as medium-sized. V and J are TRBV5-5 and TRBJ2-7; TRBD1 matches 8 bases. The V and J ends lost 1 base and 7 bases, in that order; junction bases with no gene match: 7. The CDR3 runs 14 residues. CDR1 and CDR2 from the germline V gene are SGHKS and YYEKEE (reference sequence). The CDR3, as DNA: TGTGCCAGCAGCTTGATTCAGGGGGCAGGGGAGCAGTACTTC. It codes for CASSLIQGAGEQYF.

This clonotype is medium-sized (0.01 to 0.1%). The rearrangement uses TRBV18 and TRBJ2-1, with a tentative D call TRBD1 (6 bases). The CDR3 is 15 residues long. Germline CDR1 is KGHSH and CDR2 is LQKENI. With 2 bases removed from V and 7 bases from J, the gap between germline ends came to 15 bases. The CDR3 loop is CASSPKGQKVNEQFF. The CDR3 DNA reads as TGTGCCAGCTCACCAAAGGGACAAAAGGTGAATGAGCAGTTCTTC.

The chain couples TRBV6-1 to TRBJ2-5; 12 nucleotides match TRBD2. The CDR3 extends over 16 amino acids. The germline V gene encodes CDR1 MNHNS and CDR2 SASEGT. With 1 base clipped from V and 9 bases from J, the junction kept 9 bases outside the gene matches. As DNA, the CDR3 is TGTGCCAGCAGTGAAGTGGGGACTAGCGGGTCTGGGGCCCAGTACTTC. It specifies CASSEVGTSGSGAQYF.

This clonotype rates as large (0.1 to 1%). The V gene is TRBV5-1, the J gene TRBJ1-1; D is unclear. The germline CDR1 and CDR2 sequences are SGHRS and YFSETQ. The V end lost 5 bases, the J end lost 0 bases, and 8 bases lay between the germline ends. This CDR3 spans 13 amino acids. CDR3 bases: TGCGCCAGCAGTATAGACATGAACACTGAAGCTTTCTTT. This encodes CASSIDMNTEAFF.

This clonotype is labeled medium-sized. V is TRBV6-6 and J is TRBJ1-4; the D gene is possibly TRBD1 (6 bases). This CDR3 contains 13 residues. Between the trimmed V and J ends, which lost 7 bases and 7 bases, there was a span of 13 bases. The germline V gene has CDR1 MNHNY and CDR2 SVGAGI (reference sequence). This CDR3 reads CASNGGGGEKLFF. CDR3 nucleotide sequence: TGTGCCAGCAATGGGGGCGGGGGTGAAAAACTGTTTTTT.

Within the sample, this clonotype is medium-sized (0.01 to 0.1%). The V and J genes are TRBV11-3 and TRBJ2-5, with D perhaps matching TRBD2 (5 bases). The CDR3 is 15 amino acids. V lost 1 base to trimming and J lost 2 bases, with 11 bases between them. In germline, CDR1 is SGHNT, CDR2 YENEEA. The CDR3 DNA reads as TGTGCCAGCAGCTTAGTCATGGGGAGTCAAGAGACCCAGTACTTC. This gives the protein CASSLVMGSQETQYF.

This clonotype is judged medium-sized. The V gene is TRBV27, the J gene TRBJ2-3, with D perhaps TRBD1 (6 bases). The CDR3 runs to 13 residues. The germline V gene has CDR1 MNHEY and CDR2 SMNVEV (reference sequence). Trimming took off 6 bases at V and 1 base at J, with 8 bases between the two ends. CDR3 in DNA: TGTGCCAGCAGCAGACAGGGCACAGATACGCAGTATTTT. It yields the protein CASSRQGTDTQYF.